This TCR beta chain derives from a study of CD8+ T cells in alopecia areata. Regarding the study as a whole: Alphabeta T cells residing in normal skin are also sequenced in scalp samples. Relative to mice, TCR sharing across patients was less clear, a difference possibly HLA-related. Researchers report lesional scalp, most notably alopecia totalis/universalis, outstripped normal scalp in clonality.

T lymphocytes (CD4+ and CD8+) were sorted from PBMCs. On this clone: Its antigen is as yet unknown.

Reverse transcribed after extraction, RNA yielded cDNA as the sequencing template. Using immunoSEQ multiplex PCR, the repertoire was profiled, and TCRdb retains in-frame clones only, with some absent. This sample has about 130,000 clones; around 49% occur once, and the top ten carry around 20%. The TCR sequence derives from a human donor with alopecia areata. The sequenced sample was CD8+ T cells sorted from blood, obtained at week 0.

Here the CDR3 reads CAGRGAEAFF. The DNA for the CDR3 is TGTGCCGGGCGGGGAGCTGAAGCTTTCTTT. V is TRBV30 and J is TRBJ1-1; D is ambiguous. The germline CDR1 and CDR2 sequences are GTSNPN and SVGIG (reference sequence). This CDR3 is 10 amino acids long. Deletions cut 8 bases from V and 6 bases from J, with 10 bases between.